What follows are 11 T cell receptor beta chains derived from one specimen sequenced in a study of blood T cell repertoires in COVID-19. TCRdb keeps only in-frame clones here, not all; method: immunoSEQ multiplex PCR. The sample has some 380,000 clones; 81% are singletons. The sample was peripheral blood. The source of these receptors is a human donor with acute or convalescent COVID-19. The donor label of this sample is uncertain.

Points on this clone: Compared with germline, one end of the junction differs, possibly owing to a read error. V is TRBV27 and J is TRBJ2-7; TRBD2 agrees at 10 bases. Germline V lookup: CDR1 MNHEY, CDR2 SMNVEV (reference sequence). The CDR3 consists of 13 residues. The CDR3 DNA sequence: TGTGCCAGCAGTTTAGCTAGCGGGAGTTTGAAAAACTTC. Protein: CASSLASGSLKNF.

For the CDR3, the DNA is TGTGCCAGCTCACCCAACGGACAGGGTGACACAGATACGCAGTATTTT. This codes for CASSPNGQGDTDTQYF. The chain is built from TRBV18 and TRBJ2-3; 8 bases are shared with TRBD1. Trimming at V came to 3 bases and at J to 2 bases, leaving 7 bases not matched to a gene. CDR3 length: 16 amino acids. Germline V gene sequence: CDR1 KGHSH, CDR2 LQKENI.

The rearrangement joins TRBV5-1 to TRBJ2-5; tentative D call: TRBD1 (5 bases). V lost 0 bases, J lost 5 bases, and 11 bases lay in between. CDR1 SGHRS and CDR2 YFSETQ come from the germline V gene. This CDR3 spans 14 amino acids. CDR3 amino acids: CASSLGAGIETQYF. In DNA form, the CDR3 reads TGCGCCAGCAGCTTGGGCGCAGGGATCGAGACCCAGTACTTC.

The chain carries TRBV14 and TRBJ1-2; D unresolved. This CDR3 has 13 residues. The V gene's germline CDR1 is SGHDN and CDR2 FVKESK. V was clipped by 3 bases and J by 5 bases, with 10 bases between them. The CDR3, as DNA: TGTGCCAGCAGCCAGTTGCAGTCTTATGGCTACACCTTC. Translated: CASSQLQSYGYTF.

The chain uses TRBV29-1 and TRBJ1-1; D is uncertain. The CDR3 loop spans 11 amino acids. Germline V gene sequence: CDR1 SQVTM, CDR2 ANQGSEA. Trimming stripped 4 bases from V and 5 bases from J, with 8 bases between. The CDR3 loop reads CSVGAVTEAFF. CDR3 coding DNA: TGCAGCGTTGGAGCGGTTACTGAAGCTTTCTTT. The full variable domain, in which reference TRBV29-1 and TRBJ1-1 provide the parts outside the CDR3, is SAVISQKPSRDICQRGTSLTIQCQVDSQVTMMFWYRQQPGQSLTLIATANQGSEATYESGFVIDKFPISRPNLTFSTLTVSNMSPEDSSIYLCSVGAVTEAFFGQGTRLTVV.

The rearrangement links TRBV18 to TRBJ2-7; 8 bases map to TRBD2. With V trimmed by 1 base and J by 7 bases, 18 bases remained unmatched. Germline values: CDR1 KGHSH, CDR2 LQKENI. This CDR3 contains 18 residues. In nucleotides, the CDR3 is TGTGCCAGCTCACCACTAGCGGGATCCACAAAGGGGTATACAGAGCAGTACTTC. It yields the protein CASSPLAGSTKGYTEQYF.

V and J are TRBV6-6 and TRBJ2-7, with TRBD1 matching over 9 bases. Germline V gene lookup returns CDR1 MNHNY and CDR2 SVGAGI (reference sequence). V dropped 2 bases and J dropped 7; count of bases not matched to a gene: 6. This CDR3 spans 14 amino acids. The CDR3 here is CASSYAGTGWEQYF. DNA for the CDR3: TGTGCCAGCAGTTACGCCGGGACAGGGTGGGAGCAGTACTTC.

There are a few counts of this clone. The chain is built from TRBV30 and TRBJ2-7; D not resolved. Germline loops: CDR1 GTSNPN, CDR2 SVGIG (reference sequence). The CDR3 totals 13 residues. V gave up 3 bases and J gave up 3 bases, with 12 bases separating them. The CDR3 here is CAWSQGGLYEQYF. CDR3 coding DNA: TGTGCCTGGAGCCAAGGTGGGCTCTACGAGCAGTACTTC.

This sequence joins TRBV10-1 and TRBJ1-6, with no clear D. V lost 0 bases to trimming and J lost 8 bases, with 5 bases between them. Per the germline V gene, CDR1 is WNHNN and CDR2 is SYGVQD (reference sequence). There are 13 residues in the CDR3. CDR3 residues: CASSESLYSPLHF. CDR3 DNA: TGCGCCAGCAGTGAGTCCCTCTATTCACCCCTCCACTTT.

The V gene is TRBV5-1, the J gene TRBJ1-3; TRBD1 aligns across 9 bases. Germline CDR1 and CDR2: SGHRS and YFSETQ. Trimming removed 3 bases from V and 2 bases from J; junction bases left unmatched: 9. The CDR3 totals 17 residues. The CDR3 loop is CASSSNAQGAAGNTIYF. CDR3 sequence (DNA): TGCGCCAGCAGCTCAAACGCACAGGGGGCTGCTGGAAACACCATATATTTT.

The V call is TRBV3-1 (or the pseudogene TRBV3-2), the J call TRBJ2-5; the D gene is possibly TRBD2 (6 bases). CDR3 size: 17 residues. Trimming shortened V by 0 bases and J by 0 bases, and 14 bases separated the two germline ends. Germline V gene sequence: CDR1 LGHDT, CDR2 YNNKEL (reference sequence). The CDR3 here is CASSQEGGGRNQETQYF. The DNA of the CDR3 is TGTGCCAGCAGCCAAGAGGGAGGAGGCAGAAACCAAGAGACCCAGTACTTC.